The 19 T cell receptor beta chains presented below share a single source sample, sequenced in a study of neoadjuvant anti-PD-1 for oral cavity cancer. Assay: immunoSEQ multiplex PCR; the TCRdb copy retains only in-frame clones and omits some. Of about 14,000 clones in the sample, under 75% are singletons; the top ten hold 2% to 2.5%. Time point described: after neoadjuvant nivolumab, at surgical resection. The material sequenced was PBMCs, taken after nivolumab (anti-PD-1) treatment. The receptors shown here come from a person between 35 and 79 years old with oral cavity squamous cell carcinoma.

The chain links TRBV30 to TRBJ1-5, with D perhaps TRBD1 (6 bases). Looked up from germline, CDR1 is GTSNPN and CDR2 is SVGIG (reference sequence). V was shortened by 8 bases and J by 6 bases, with 17 bases between the two germline ends. This CDR3 contains 13 residues. The CDR3 spells CAHSRQGSQPQHF. The CDR3 bases are TGTGCCCACAGCCGGCAGGGGAGTCAGCCCCAGCATTTT. The full variable domain, in which reference TRBV30 and TRBJ1-5 provide the parts outside the CDR3, is SQTIHQWPATLVQPVGSPLSLECTVEGTSNPNLYWYRQAAGRGLQLLFYSVGIGQISSEVPQNLSASRPQDRQFILSSKKLLLSDSGFYLCAHSRQGSQPQHFGDGTRLSIL.

This clone showed up just a few times. The chain uses TRBV5-4 and TRBJ1-2, with D hard to call. The V gene lost 0 bases and the J gene lost 8 bases, with 11 bases spanning the gap. Germline CDR1 is SGHNT and CDR2 is YYREEE (reference sequence). This CDR3 has 13 residues. The CDR3 DNA reads TGTGCCAGCAGCTTGGATCCGGGTAGGGGCTACACCTTC. This encodes CASSLDPGRGYTF.

This clone showed up just once. V and J are TRBV28 and TRBJ1-2; D perhaps matches TRBD1 (6 bases). V shed 6 bases and J shed 4 bases, with 18 bases lying between them. This CDR3 is built from 15 residues. CDR1 MDHEN and CDR2 SYDVKM come from the germline V gene. For the CDR3, the DNA is TGTGCCAGCAGCCGACTGTCCCGGGACACCTATGGCTACACCTTC. It codes for CASSRLSRDTYGYTF.

CDR3 DNA sequence: TGTGCCAGCAGCGTGGGACAGGTATTTTCCTACAATGAGCAGTTCTTC. It encodes CASSVGQVFSYNEQFF. This rearrangement joins TRBV9 to TRBJ2-1; TRBD1 aligns across 8 bases. This CDR3 contains 16 residues. With 2 bases clipped from V and 1 base from J, the junction kept 5 bases outside the gene matches. The germline CDR1 and CDR2 sequences are SGDLS and YYNGEE.

The chain couples TRBV27 to TRBJ2-7, with 9 bases aligning to TRBD1. Germline V lookup: CDR1 MNHEY, CDR2 SMNVEV (reference sequence). The J segment lost 3 bases and the V segment lost 3 bases, leaving 6 bases of the junction unmatched. The CDR3 sequence is 15 residues long. The CDR3 region has the DNA TGTGCCAGCAGTTTCCCTGGGACAGGGATCTACGAGCAGTACTTC. It translates to CASSFPGTGIYEQYF.

The chain couples TRBV5-4 to TRBJ1-1, with D unclear. The CDR3 covers 12 residues. Looked up from germline, CDR1 is SGHNT and CDR2 is YYREEE (reference sequence). V lost 2 bases to trimming and J lost 11 bases, with 13 bases between them. The CDR3 coding sequence is TGTGCCAGCAGCTTTTCTCCCCCAGCGGCTTTCTTT. Its protein is CASSFSPPAAFF.

The rearrangement joins TRBV7-2 to TRBJ2-5; 8 nucleotides line up with TRBD1. Germline V gene lookup returns CDR1 SGHTA and CDR2 FQGNSA. The CDR3 length is 15 residues. The V and J ends lost 4 bases and 7 bases, in that order; junction bases with no gene match: 11. The CDR3 sequence is CASSSGTGRRGTQYF. DNA for the CDR3: TGTGCCAGCAGCTCAGGGACAGGCCGAAGGGGGACCCAGTACTTC.

This chain joins TRBV6-5 and TRBJ2-2; no clear D gene. Trimming cost V 9 bases and J 8 bases, with 10 bases left between them. From germline, CDR1 is MNHEY and CDR2 SVGAGI. The CDR3 is made up of 11 amino acids. CDR3 loop: CASYAVGELFF. In DNA, the CDR3 is TGTGCCAGTTACGCCGTTGGGGAGCTGTTTTTT.

This chain joins TRBV5-1 and TRBJ2-7, with 9 nucleotides matching TRBD2. CDR1 and CDR2 (germline): SGHRS, YFSETQ. The CDR3 consists of 16 residues. The J segment lost 5 bases and the V segment lost 0 bases, leaving 9 bases of the junction unmatched. This CDR3 reads CASSLEVAGGPDEQYF. For the CDR3, the DNA is TGCGCCAGCAGCTTGGAAGTTGCGGGAGGGCCGGACGAGCAGTACTTC.

V and J are TRBV28 and TRBJ1-1, with 11 bases aligning to TRBD1. Germline V CDR1 and CDR2: MDHEN, SYDVKM. Trimming at V came to 4 bases and at J to 4 bases, leaving 2 bases not matched to a gene. The CDR3 contains 14 residues. In nucleotides, the CDR3 is TGTGCCAGCAGTTCCGGGACAGGGGGCACTGAAGCTTTCTTT. Its protein product is CASSSGTGGTEAFF.

The genes are TRBV19 and TRBJ2-7; D ambiguous. V gave up 4 bases and J gave up 2 bases, with 12 bases separating them. The CDR3 runs 14 residues. Germline CDR1 reads LNHDA; CDR2 reads SQIVND (reference sequence). The CDR3 sequence is CASSTGQVTYEQYF. In nucleotides, the CDR3 is TGTGCCAGTAGTACTGGTCAGGTCACCTACGAGCAGTACTTC.

The chain uses TRBV18 and TRBJ1-5; D gene unclear. The CDR3 is made up of 15 amino acids. Trimming cost V 4 bases and J 1 base, with 11 bases left between them. Germline CDR1 is KGHSH and CDR2 is LQKENI. CDR3 coding DNA: TGTGCCAGCTCACTGACGTATGAGAGCAATCAGCCCCAGCATTTT. Translation gives CASSLTYESNQPQHF.

V is TRBV5-4 and J is TRBJ2-3, with TRBD2 matching 15 bases. Germline V lookup: CDR1 SGHNT, CDR2 YYREEE (reference sequence). The CDR3 sequence is 15 residues long. V was pared by 4 bases and J by 5 bases, with 2 bases of the junction left unmatched. The DNA for the CDR3 is TGTGCCAGCAGCGCGGGACTAGCGGGGGGAGATACGCAGTATTTT. It codes for CASSAGLAGGDTQYF. The full variable domain, completed using reference TRBV5-4 and TRBJ2-3, is ETGVTQSPTHLIKTRGQQVTLRCSSQSGHNTVSWYQQALGQGPQFIFQYYREEENGRGNFPPRFSGLQFPNYSSELNVNALELDDSALYLCASSAGLAGGDTQYFGPGTRLTVL.

The chain is built from TRBV5-6 and TRBJ1-6, with D possibly matching TRBD1 (6 bases). Germline V gives CDR1 SGHDT, CDR2 YYEEEE. This CDR3 is 14 amino acids long. V lost 2 bases and J 4 bases, leaving 7 bases between the germline ends. CDR3 DNA sequence: TGTGCCAGCAGCTTAGGACAGTATAATTCACCCCTCCACTTT. Protein: CASSLGQYNSPLHF. Combining the CDR3 with reference TRBV5-6 and TRBJ1-6 gives the whole variable domain DAGVTQSPTHLIKTRGQQVTLRCSPKSGHDTVSWYQQALGQGPQFIFQYYEEEERQRGNFPDRFSGHQFPNYSSELNVNALLLGDSALYLCASSLGQYNSPLHFGNGTRLTVT.

This clone was detected once. The rearrangement links TRBV7-2 to TRBJ2-5; TRBD2 agrees at 9 bases. The CDR3 sequence is 14 residues long. Germline CDR1 is SGHTA and CDR2 is FQGNSA. The J segment lost 5 bases and the V segment lost 5 bases, leaving 6 bases of the junction unmatched. Here the CDR3 reads CASSISGSQETQYF. CDR3 coding DNA: TGTGCCAGCAGCATTAGCGGGAGCCAGGAGACCCAGTACTTC.

V is TRBV2 and J is TRBJ1-5; no clear D. The CDR3 consists of 14 residues. V was clipped by 8 bases and J by 2 bases, with 13 bases between them. The germline CDR1 and CDR2 sequences are SNHLY and FYNNEI. Here the CDR3 DNA reads TGTGCCAGCGGTAGGGAAGTGGGCAATCAGCCCCAGCATTTT. This translates into CASGREVGNQPQHF. Full variable domain (remainder filled in from reference TRBV2 and TRBJ1-5): EPEVTQTPSHQVTQMGQEVILRCVPISNHLYFYWYRQILGQKVEFLVSFYNNEISEKSEIFDDQFSVERPDGSNFTLKIRSTKLEDSAMYFCASGREVGNQPQHFGDGTRLSIL.

This chain links TRBV2 with TRBJ1-1, with TRBD1 matching over 8 bases. Per the germline V gene, CDR1 is SNHLY and CDR2 is FYNNEI. The CDR3 is 13 amino acids. V lost 6 bases, J lost 5 bases, and 5 bases stayed unmatched. The chain's CDR3 is CASSETGVTEAFF. DNA of the CDR3: TGTGCCAGCAGCGAGACAGGGGTAACTGAAGCTTTCTTT.

The gene calls are TRBV7-2 and TRBJ2-7; 13 bases agree with TRBD2. Germline assignment: CDR1 SGHTA and CDR2 FQGNSA. The CDR3 has 15 amino acids. As DNA, the CDR3 is TGTGCAGAAGGGGGACTAGCGGGGATAACGAATGAGCAGTACTTC. Residues: CAEGGLAGITNEQYF.

The genes are TRBV19 and TRBJ2-7; 10 bases agree with TRBD1. CDR1 is LNHDA, CDR2 SQIVND, per germline (reference sequence). CDR3 size: 15 residues. J lost 3 bases, V lost 3 bases, and 5 bases had no gene match. The CDR3 loop is CASSMSGQGNYEQYF. Written as DNA, the CDR3 is TGTGCCAGTAGTATGTCGGGACAGGGGAACTACGAGCAGTACTTC.